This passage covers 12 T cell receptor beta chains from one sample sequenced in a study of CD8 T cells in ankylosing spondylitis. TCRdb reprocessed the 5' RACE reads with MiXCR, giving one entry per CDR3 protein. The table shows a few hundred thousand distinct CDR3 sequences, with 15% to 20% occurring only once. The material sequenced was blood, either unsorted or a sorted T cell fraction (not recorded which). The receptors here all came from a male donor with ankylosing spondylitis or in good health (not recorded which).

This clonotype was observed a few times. The CDR3: CSAKGSGYEQYF. The CDR3 DNA sequence: TGCAGTGCAAAGGGGTCCGGATACGAGCAGTACTTC. The V call is TRBV20-1, the J call TRBJ2-7; weak D call: TRBD1 (5 bases). The CDR3 runs to 12 residues. Germline values: CDR1 DFQATT, CDR2 SNEGSKA (reference sequence). The V and J ends lost 6 bases and 4 bases respectively, with 13 bases between them.

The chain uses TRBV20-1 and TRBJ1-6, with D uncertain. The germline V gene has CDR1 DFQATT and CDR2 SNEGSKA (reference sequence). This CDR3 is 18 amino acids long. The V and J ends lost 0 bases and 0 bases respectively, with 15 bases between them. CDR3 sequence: CSARDLNVASSYNSPLHF. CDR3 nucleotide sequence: TGCAGTGCTAGAGATCTCAATGTAGCGAGCTCCTATAATTCACCCCTCCACTTT.

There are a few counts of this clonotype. This CDR3 reads CASSDRDNSPLHF. CDR3 in DNA: TGTGCCAGCAGTGACAGGGATAATTCACCCCTCCACTTT. The rearrangement joins TRBV6-1 to TRBJ1-6; maybe TRBD1 (5 bases). CDR1 is MNHNS and CDR2 is SASEGT in the germline V gene. This CDR3 has 13 amino acids. V lost 3 bases, J lost 5 bases, and 5 bases lay in between.

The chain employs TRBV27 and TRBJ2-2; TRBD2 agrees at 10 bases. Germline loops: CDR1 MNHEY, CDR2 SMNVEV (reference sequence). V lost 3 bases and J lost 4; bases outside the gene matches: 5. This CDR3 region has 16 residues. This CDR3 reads CASSFLAGDGTGELFF. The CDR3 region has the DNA TGTGCCAGCAGTTTTCTAGCGGGAGACGGCACCGGGGAGCTGTTTTTT.

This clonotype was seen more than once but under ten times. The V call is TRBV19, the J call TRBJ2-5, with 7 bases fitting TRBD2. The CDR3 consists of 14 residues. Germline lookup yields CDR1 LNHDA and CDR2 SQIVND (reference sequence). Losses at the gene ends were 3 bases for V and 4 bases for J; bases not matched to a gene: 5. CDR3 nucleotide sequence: TGTGCCAGTAGTATTTCGACGGGGGGAGAGACCCAGTACTTC. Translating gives CASSISTGGETQYF.

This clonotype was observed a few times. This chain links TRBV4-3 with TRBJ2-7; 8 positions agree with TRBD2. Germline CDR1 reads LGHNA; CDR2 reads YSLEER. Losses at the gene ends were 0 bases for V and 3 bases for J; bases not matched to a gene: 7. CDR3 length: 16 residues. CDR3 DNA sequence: TGCGCCAGCAGCCAAGATGTTGGGACTAGTAACTACGAGCAGTACTTC. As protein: CASSQDVGTSNYEQYF.

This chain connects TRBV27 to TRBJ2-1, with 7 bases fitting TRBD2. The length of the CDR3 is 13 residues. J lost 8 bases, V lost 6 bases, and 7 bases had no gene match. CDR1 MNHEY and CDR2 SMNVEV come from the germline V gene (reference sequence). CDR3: CASRRRTRDEQFF. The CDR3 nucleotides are TGTGCCAGCAGGCGACGGACTAGAGATGAGCAGTTCTTC.

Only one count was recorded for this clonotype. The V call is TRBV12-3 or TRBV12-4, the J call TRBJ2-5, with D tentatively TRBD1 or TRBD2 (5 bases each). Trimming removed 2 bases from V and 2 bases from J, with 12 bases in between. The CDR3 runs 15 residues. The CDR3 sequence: CASSLFRGPQETQYF. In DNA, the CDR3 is TGTGCCAGCAGTTTATTTCGGGGACCACAAGAGACCCAGTACTTC.

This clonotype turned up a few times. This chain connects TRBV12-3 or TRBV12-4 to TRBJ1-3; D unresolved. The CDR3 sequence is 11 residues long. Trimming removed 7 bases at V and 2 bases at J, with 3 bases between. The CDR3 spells CASITGNTIYF. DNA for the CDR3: TGTGCCAGCATCACTGGAAACACCATATATTTT.

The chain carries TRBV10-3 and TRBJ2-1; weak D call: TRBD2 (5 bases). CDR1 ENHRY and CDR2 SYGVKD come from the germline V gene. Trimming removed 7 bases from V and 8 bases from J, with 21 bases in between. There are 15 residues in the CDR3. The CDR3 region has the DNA TGTGCCATCAACTCGGACTCCCCGGATAAAGATGAGCAGTTCTTC. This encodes CAINSDSPDKDEQFF.

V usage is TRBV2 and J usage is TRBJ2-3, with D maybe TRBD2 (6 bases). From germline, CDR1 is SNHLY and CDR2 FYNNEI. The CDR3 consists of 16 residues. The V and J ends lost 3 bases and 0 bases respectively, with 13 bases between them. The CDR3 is CASSDRPGGSTDTQYF. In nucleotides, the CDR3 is TGTGCCAGCAGTGACCGCCCTGGGGGGAGCACAGATACGCAGTATTTT.

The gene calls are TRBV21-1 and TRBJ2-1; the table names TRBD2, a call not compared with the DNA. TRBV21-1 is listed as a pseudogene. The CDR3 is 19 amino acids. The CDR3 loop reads CASSKAPAGLAGTYNEQFF. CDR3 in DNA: TGTGCCAGCAGCAAAGCTCCGGCGGGCCTAGCCGGGACCTACAATGAGCAGTTCTTC.